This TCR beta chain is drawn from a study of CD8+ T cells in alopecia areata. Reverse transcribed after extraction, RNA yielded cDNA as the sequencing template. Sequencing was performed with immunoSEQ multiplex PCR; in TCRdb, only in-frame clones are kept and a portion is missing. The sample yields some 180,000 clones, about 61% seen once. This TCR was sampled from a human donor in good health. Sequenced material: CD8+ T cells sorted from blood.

The CDR3: CSVDISGTGDTGELFF. CDR3 sequence (DNA): TGCAGCGTTGACATATCCGGGACAGGGGACACCGGGGAGCTGTTTTTT. The rearrangement links TRBV29-1 to TRBJ2-2, with 10 bases fitting TRBD1. CDR1 SQVTM and CDR2 ANQGSEA come from the germline V gene. The length of the CDR3 is 16 residues. With V trimmed by 3 bases and J by 3 bases, 7 bases remained unmatched.